The next 27 T cell receptor beta chains were all read from a single sample in a study of cytomegalovirus exposure and HLA in healthy donors. PCR involved 60 Vbeta and 13 Jbeta primers. Only in-frame clones appear in the TCRdb table, and some are missing; sequencing was by immunoSEQ multiplex PCR. This repertoire shows roughly 100,000 clones, approximately 60% found once; its top ten account for roughly 5.5%. Material for sequencing was PBMCs. The receptors come from a boy aged 5-17 years in good health and CMV-seropositive.

The chain couples TRBV4-3 to TRBJ2-1; 10 bases are a match to TRBD2. Trimming removed 1 base from V and 0 bases from J; junction bases left unmatched: 3. CDR1 LGHNA and CDR2 YSLEER come from the germline V gene. The CDR3 runs to 17 residues. The chain's CDR3 is CASSQVTSGDSYNEQFF. CDR3 DNA: TGCGCCAGCAGCCAAGTCACTAGCGGGGACTCCTACAATGAGCAGTTCTTC.

The V gene is TRBV6-1, the J gene TRBJ2-1; D possibly corresponds to TRBD2 (6 bases). Germline values: CDR1 MNHNS, CDR2 SASEGT. This CDR3 region has 15 residues. Trimming stripped 6 bases from V and 0 bases from J, with 12 bases between. CDR3: CASSPPGVSYNEQFF. CDR3 DNA: TGTGCCAGCAGCCCCCCGGGGGTCTCCTACAATGAGCAGTTCTTC.

The chain couples TRBV7-9 to TRBJ1-3, with a weak D call TRBD1 (5 bases). V was clipped by 6 bases and J by 2 bases, with 11 bases between them. The V gene's germline CDR1 is SEHNR and CDR2 FQNEAQ (reference sequence). CDR3 length equals 14 residues. CDR3 amino acids: CASRGGAPGNTIYF. CDR3 DNA: TGTGCCAGCAGGGGGGGTGCACCTGGAAACACCATATATTTT.

This chain uses TRBV7-3 with TRBJ2-7; no firm D call. The V end was cut by 5 bases, the J end by 6 bases, with 14 bases between. The V gene's germline CDR1 is SGHTA and CDR2 FQGTGA. The CDR3 covers 13 residues. In nucleotides, the CDR3 is TGTGCCAGCAGCCGAGATATCGTCGGCGAGCAGTACTTC. Its translation is CASSRDIVGEQYF. Variable domain in full (rest from reference TRBV7-3 and TRBJ2-7): GAGVSQTPSNKVTEKGKYVELRCDPISGHTALYWYRQSLGQGPEFLIYFQGTGAADDSGLPNDRFFAVRPEGSVSTLKIQRTERGDSAVYLCASSRDIVGEQYFGPGTRLTVT.

V usage is TRBV6-1 and J usage is TRBJ2-3; 10 bases match TRBD2. This CDR3 is built from 15 residues. With V trimmed by 2 bases and J by 6 bases, 5 bases remained unmatched. Germline V gene data show CDR1 as MNHNS and CDR2 as SASEGT. The CDR3 DNA follows: TGTGCCAGCAGTGAACTTAGCGGGGGGTTGGATACGCAGTATTTT. Its protein product is CASSELSGGLDTQYF.

The V and J genes are TRBV5-1 and TRBJ1-6, with 9 positions matching TRBD1. The V gene end was trimmed by 2 bases and the J gene end by 10 bases; junction bases not matched to a gene: 4. Germline CDR1 reads SGHRS; CDR2 reads YFSETQ. CDR3 length: 14 amino acids. CDR3 nucleotides: TGCGCCAGCAGCTTTGACAGGGGGGACTCACCCCTCCACTTT. It codes for CASSFDRGDSPLHF.

This sequence joins TRBV6-5 and TRBJ2-2, with TRBD2 identical over 7 bases. The CDR3 sequence is 16 residues long. The ends lost 2 bases at V and 7 bases at J; junction bases unmatched: 10. The germline V gene has CDR1 MNHEY and CDR2 SVGAGI. The chain's CDR3 is CASSYNPRESVGELFF. Written as DNA, the CDR3 is TGTGCCAGCAGTTACAATCCGCGGGAGAGTGTCGGGGAGCTGTTTTTT.

This clone has a handful of counts. V is TRBV2 and J is TRBJ1-3; D is ambiguous. The CDR3 has 12 residues. Deletions cut 6 bases from V and 8 bases from J, with 11 bases between. Germline CDR1 SNHLY, CDR2 FYNNEI. In DNA form, the CDR3 reads TGTGCCAGCAGCCTTACAGTGGACACCATATATTTT. Its translation: CASSLTVDTIYF. Full variable domain (remainder filled in from reference TRBV2 and TRBJ1-3): EPEVTQTPSHQVTQMGQEVILRCVPISNHLYFYWYRQILGQKVEFLVSFYNNEISEKSEIFDDQFSVERPDGSNFTLKIRSTKLEDSAMYFCASSLTVDTIYFGEGSWLTVV.

This clone was detected a few times. The chain couples TRBV6-1 to TRBJ1-4; D is unclear. CDR3 length equals 13 residues. V was clipped by 1 base and J by 7 bases, with 7 bases between them. The germline CDR1 and CDR2 sequences are MNHNS and SASEGT. The CDR3 bases are TGTGCCAGCAGTGAAGTGTACAGTGAAAAACTGTTTTTT. Its protein product is CASSEVYSEKLFF.

A word on this clone: At one boundary the junction diverges from the germline segment, which might be a read error. The chain uses TRBV27 and TRBJ1-2; weak D call: TRBD1 (5 bases). CDR3 length equals 14 residues. CDR1 and CDR2 from the germline V gene are MNHEY and SMNVEV (reference sequence). For the CDR3, the DNA is TGTGCCAGCAGTTTATCCGGCAGGGTCAATGGCTACCCCTTC. Translating it yields CASSLSGRVNGYPF.

The rearrangement links TRBV4-2 to TRBJ1-1; perhaps TRBD1 as D (5 bases). The CDR3 loop spans 14 amino acids. V dropped 6 bases and J dropped 5 bases, with 16 bases sitting between them. Germline loops: CDR1 LGHNA, CDR2 YNFKEQ. In DNA form, the CDR3 reads TGTGCCAGCAGGCAGCCCCAGGGATTGACTGAAGCTTTCTTT. It is translated as CASRQPQGLTEAFF.

V is TRBV19 and J is TRBJ1-5; possible D gene TRBD1, 6 bases. CDR1 is LNHDA, CDR2 SQIVND, per germline (reference sequence). The CDR3 is made up of 15 amino acids. Trimming stripped 1 base from V and 4 bases from J, with 11 bases between. CDR3 loop: CASSIAGQGNQPQHF. The CDR3 DNA is TGTGCCAGTAGTATAGCGGGCCAGGGGAATCAGCCCCAGCATTTT.

V is TRBV18 and J is TRBJ1-4; D call uncertain. The germline V gene has CDR1 KGHSH and CDR2 LQKENI. V was pared by 3 bases and J by 8 bases, with 16 bases between. CDR3 length equals 15 residues. This CDR3 is CASSPLFGVSEKLFF. The CDR3 bases are TGTGCCAGCTCACCTCTCTTCGGGGTCAGCGAAAAACTGTTTTTT.

The chain recombines TRBV5-4 with TRBJ2-5; D uncertain. Germline CDR1 and CDR2: SGHNT and YYREEE (reference sequence). The germline V and J ends were trimmed by 0 bases and 2 bases, with 8 bases remaining between them. CDR3 length equals 14 residues. As DNA, the CDR3 is TGTGCCAGCAGCTTGGGCCAGAGGCAAGAGACCCAGTACTTC. Translated: CASSLGQRQETQYF.

The chain recombines TRBV27 with TRBJ2-5; possibly TRBD2 for D (5 bases). Per the germline V gene, CDR1 is MNHEY and CDR2 is SMNVEV (reference sequence). The CDR3 covers 13 residues. Trimming pared 5 bases from V and 3 bases from J, leaving 10 bases between. The CDR3 region has the DNA TGTGCCAGCAGTATAGGAGGAGAAGAGACCCAGTACTTC. It translates to CASSIGGEETQYF.

The V and J genes are TRBV5-4 and TRBJ2-3; 7 bases are shared with TRBD2. CDR1 SGHNT and CDR2 YYREEE come from the germline V gene (reference sequence). V lost 2 bases to trimming and J lost 1 base; unmatched junction nucleotides: 13. The CDR3 spans 18 residues. The CDR3 bases are TGTGCCAGCAGCTTCCTGACGACTAGTGCGGGGGGCACAGATACGCAGTATTTT. As protein: CASSFLTTSAGGTDTQYF. Full variable domain (remainder filled in from reference TRBV5-4 and TRBJ2-3): ETGVTQSPTHLIKTRGQQVTLRCSSQSGHNTVSWYQQALGQGPQFIFQYYREEENGRGNFPPRFSGLQFPNYSSELNVNALELDDSALYLCASSFLTTSAGGTDTQYFGPGTRLTVL.

V usage is TRBV29-1 and J usage is TRBJ2-5, with a tentative D call TRBD1 (5 bases). The V gene lost 3 bases and the J gene lost 3 bases, with 11 bases spanning the gap. The CDR3 length is 13 residues. CDR1 SQVTM and CDR2 ANQGSEA come from the germline V gene. Written as DNA, the CDR3 is TGCAGCGTTGATTCCTGGGGCAAAGAGACCCAGTACTTC. Amino acid sequence: CSVDSWGKETQYF.

The V gene is TRBV7-2, the J gene TRBJ1-2, with 10 bases fitting TRBD1. This CDR3 has 15 residues. With 4 bases clipped from V and 6 bases from J, the junction kept 8 bases outside the gene matches. Per germline, CDR1 SGHTA and CDR2 FQGNSA. CDR3 nucleotides: TGTGCCAGCAGCTCCCCGGGACAGGGGTTCCATGGCTACACCTTC. Translated, it gives CASSSPGQGFHGYTF.

V is TRBV7-3 and J is TRBJ1-3, with TRBD1 matching 10 bases. The V and J ends lost 1 base and 2 bases, in that order; junction bases with no gene match: 5. This CDR3 is built from 17 residues. Germline V gene sequence: CDR1 SGHTA, CDR2 FQGTGA. The CDR3: CASSLMGTGEAGNTIYF. CDR3 sequence (DNA): TGTGCCAGCAGCTTAATGGGGACAGGGGAGGCTGGAAACACCATATATTTT.

This clone was found a few times. The V call is TRBV20-1, the J call TRBJ2-7, with D possibly TRBD2 on 5 matching bases. The CDR3 is 11 amino acids. Germline CDR1 DFQATT, CDR2 SNEGSKA (reference sequence). CDR3 region: CGMEVEGEQYF. DNA for the CDR3: TGCGGCATGGAGGTAGAGGGCGAGCAGTACTTC.

The gene calls are TRBV27 and TRBJ2-7; the match to TRBD2 covers 8 bases. V lost 7 bases to trimming and J lost 3 bases; unmatched junction nucleotides: 8. In germline, CDR1 is MNHEY, CDR2 SMNVEV (reference sequence). The CDR3 has 14 amino acids. The CDR3 spells CASKAIAGLYEQYF. Here the CDR3 DNA reads TGTGCCAGCAAGGCGATAGCGGGACTCTACGAGCAGTACTTC.

This chain connects TRBV4-1 to TRBJ1-5, with 7 bases lining up with TRBD1. The CDR3 sequence is 19 residues long. The germline gives CDR1 MGHRA, CDR2 YSYEKL. Trimming cost V 2 bases and J 0 bases; bases outside gene matches: 13. The CDR3 protein is CASSQSDLPGGYSNQPQHF. The CDR3 DNA sequence: TGCGCCAGCAGCCAAAGTGATCTGCCAGGGGGGTATAGCAATCAGCCCCAGCATTTT.

The CDR3 bases are TGTGCCAGCAGCTTTAGCGGGAGAACGAATGAGCAGTTCTTC. Translated: CASSFSGRTNEQFF. The V and J genes are TRBV7-3 and TRBJ2-1; 9 nucleotides line up with TRBD2. The CDR3 loop spans 14 amino acids. CDR1 SGHTA and CDR2 FQGTGA come from the germline V gene. With V trimmed by 3 bases and J by 7 bases, 4 bases remained unmatched. The full variable domain, its missing parts supplied by reference TRBV7-3 and TRBJ2-1, is GAGVSQTPSNKVTEKGKYVELRCDPISGHTALYWYRQSLGQGPEFLIYFQGTGAADDSGLPNDRFFAVRPEGSVSTLKIQRTERGDSAVYLCASSFSGRTNEQFFGPGTRLTVL.

The rearrangement uses TRBV2 and TRBJ1-2; TRBD1 matches 7 bases. The CDR3 totals 11 residues. V shed 7 bases, J shed 7 bases, and the junction held 3 bases outside the gene matches. Germline V CDR1 and CDR2: SNHLY, FYNNEI. The CDR3 loop reads CASIDRAGYTF. The CDR3, as DNA: TGTGCCAGCATAGACAGGGCTGGCTACACCTTC.

The rearrangement uses TRBV7-6 and TRBJ2-2; 14 bases are a match to TRBD2. The CDR3 sequence is 16 residues long. Germline-derived CDR1 and CDR2 are SGHVS and FNYEAQ. V gave up 5 bases and J gave up 6 bases; unmatched junction bases: 5. CDR3: CASSRTTSGGAGELFF. CDR3 DNA sequence: TGTGCCAGCAGCCGAACGACTAGCGGGGGGGCCGGGGAGCTGTTTTTT.

The rearrangement uses TRBV5-6 and TRBJ1-5; D remains ambiguous. Germline CDR1 SGHDT, CDR2 YYEEEE. The CDR3 loop spans 17 amino acids. V was trimmed by 0 bases and J by 3 bases, leaving 16 bases between them. This chain's CDR3 is CASSLGVGGSTNQPQHF. In DNA, the CDR3 is TGTGCCAGCAGCTTGGGGGTGGGAGGTAGTACCAATCAGCCCCAGCATTTT.

V and J are TRBV30 and TRBJ2-5; D is perhaps TRBD2 (6 bases). The CDR3 loop spans 15 amino acids. V shed 2 bases and J shed 2 bases, with 15 bases lying between them. Germline CDR1 is GTSNPN and CDR2 is SVGIG (reference sequence). In DNA, the CDR3 is TGTGCCTGGAGTTTTCCGGGACTTCAACAAGAGACCCAGTACTTC. Amino acid sequence: CAWSFPGLQQETQYF.